These 17 T cell receptor beta chains share one sample of origin, sequenced in a study of cytotoxic CD8 clonotypes in ibrutinib-treated CLL. Data came from immunoSEQ multiplex PCR; TCRdb stores just in-frame clones and leaves some out. This table has 130,000 to 150,000 clones, around 93% appearing once. The sequencing used PBMCs, collected after 12 months of ibrutinib treatment. These receptors came from a human donor with chronic lymphocytic leukemia.

The chain couples TRBV27 to TRBJ2-2; D gene uncertain. Germline CDR1 and CDR2: MNHEY and SMNVEV (reference sequence). This CDR3 is built from 13 residues. Trimming took off 5 bases at V and 0 bases at J, with 4 bases between the two ends. The CDR3 coding sequence is TGTGCCAGCAGTCGATCGAACACCGGGGAGCTGTTTTTT. It codes for CASSRSNTGELFF.

In this sample, this clone turned up a few times. The chain employs TRBV5-1 and TRBJ2-1; TRBD2 aligns across 7 bases. This CDR3 is 13 amino acids long. J was trimmed by 8 bases and V by 3 bases; bases with no gene match: 5. Germline V gene data show CDR1 as SGHRS and CDR2 as YFSETQ. CDR3 protein: CASSSGLDDEQFF. CDR3 DNA: TGCGCCAGCAGCTCAGGACTAGACGATGAGCAGTTCTTC.

The CDR3 DNA is TGTGCCAGCAGCTTAGATGGGGGTCGTACAGATACGCAGTATTTT. It yields the protein CASSLDGGRTDTQYF. The J gene is TRBJ2-3, the V gene TRBV11-3; D possibly uses TRBD1 or TRBD2 (5 bases each). Per the germline V gene, CDR1 is SGHNT and CDR2 is YENEEA. The CDR3 is made up of 15 amino acids. V was cut by 0 bases and J by 3 bases, with 10 bases left in between.

The chain has TRBV2 and TRBJ2-1; 7 bases fit TRBD1. CDR1 is SNHLY and CDR2 is FYNNEI in the germline V gene. Trimming removed 8 bases from V and 10 bases from J; junction bases left unmatched: 5. The CDR3 runs to 11 residues. This CDR3 is CASGTDQEQFF. DNA for the CDR3: TGTGCCAGCGGGACAGACCAGGAGCAGTTCTTC.

J is TRBJ2-1 and V is TRBV7-3; TRBD2 is a possible D gene (5 bases). The germline CDR1 and CDR2 sequences are SGHTA and FQGTGA. The CDR3 loop spans 15 amino acids. Deletions cut 5 bases from V and 2 bases from J, with 13 bases between. The CDR3 region is CASSENSGPYNEQFF. The CDR3 bases are TGTGCCAGCAGCGAAAACAGCGGTCCCTACAATGAGCAGTTCTTC.

This chain joins TRBV7-2 and TRBJ2-1; TRBD2 is a possible D gene (5 bases). The length of the CDR3 is 15 residues. V lost 1 base, J lost 10 bases, and 17 bases lay in between. Germline assignment: CDR1 SGHTA and CDR2 FQGNSA. CDR3 protein: CASSLDGGVGREQFF. CDR3 sequence (DNA): TGTGCCAGCAGCTTAGACGGAGGAGTGGGTCGGGAGCAGTTCTTC.

The chain has TRBV4-3 and TRBJ1-5; the match to TRBD1 covers 7 bases. The germline V gene has CDR1 LGHNA and CDR2 YSLEER. The CDR3 consists of 15 residues. The J segment lost 6 bases and the V segment lost 1 base, leaving 6 bases of the junction unmatched. CDR3 coding DNA: TGCGCCAGCAGCCAAGGAACAGGGGAGGGTCAGCCCCAGCATTTT. This translates into CASSQGTGEGQPQHF.

The chain couples TRBV19 to TRBJ1-5, with TRBD1 identical over 8 bases. There are 16 residues in the CDR3. Trimming cost V 8 bases and J 0 bases; bases outside gene matches: 9. CDR1 and CDR2 (germline): LNHDA, SQIVND (reference sequence). Here the CDR3 reads CASWTGRGYSNQPQHF. DNA of the CDR3: TGTGCCAGTTGGACAGGGAGGGGATATAGCAATCAGCCCCAGCATTTT.

V usage is TRBV10-1 and J usage is TRBJ2-7; D gene uncertain. Germline V CDR1 and CDR2: WNHNN, SYGVQD (reference sequence). V lost 7 bases to trimming and J lost 6 bases, with 7 bases between them. The CDR3 is made up of 10 amino acids. The CDR3 here is CASMTGEQYF. CDR3 coding DNA: TGCGCCAGCATGACGGGCGAGCAGTACTTC.

This rearrangement joins TRBV4-2 to TRBJ2-7; TRBD1 might be the D (5 bases). Germline CDR1 is LGHNA and CDR2 is YNFKEQ. The germline V and J ends were trimmed by 0 bases and 5 bases, with 11 bases remaining between them. CDR3 size: 14 residues. The CDR3 protein is CASSQDIGANEQYF. The CDR3, as DNA: TGTGCCAGCAGCCAAGATATAGGGGCAAACGAGCAGTACTTC.

The chain recombines TRBV19 with TRBJ1-1; unclear D gene. Germline loops: CDR1 LNHDA, CDR2 SQIVND (reference sequence). The V gene lost 2 bases and the J gene lost 4 bases, with 11 bases spanning the gap. The CDR3 consists of 14 residues. CDR3: CASSISRQGTEAFF. The DNA for the CDR3 is TGTGCCAGTAGTATATCCCGCCAAGGCACTGAAGCTTTCTTT.

This chain joins TRBV28 and TRBJ2-5, with a tentative D call TRBD1 (5 bases). The V gene lost 4 bases and the J gene lost 0 bases, with 15 bases spanning the gap. There are 16 residues in the CDR3. From germline, CDR1 is MDHEN and CDR2 SYDVKM. The CDR3 DNA is TGTGCCAGCAGTTGGGGCAGCAGGGATTACCAAGAGACCCAGTACTTC. Translated, it gives CASSWGSRDYQETQYF.

The chain recombines TRBV7-2 with TRBJ2-1; a weak D match, TRBD2 (7 bases). Trimming left V 2 bases short and J 7 bases short, with 18 bases between. Germline CDR1 and CDR2: SGHTA and FQGNSA. There are 16 residues in the CDR3. CDR3 sequence reads: CASSLFFGGRLNEQFF. The CDR3 coding sequence is TGTGCCAGCAGCTTATTCTTCGGGGGGCGCTTGAATGAGCAGTTCTTC.

A few counts support this clone. The chain joins TRBV11-3 to TRBJ2-2, with a weak D call TRBD2 (6 bases). Germline V gene sequence: CDR1 SGHNT, CDR2 YENEEA. This CDR3 spans 15 amino acids. V lost 5 bases and J 0 bases, leaving 10 bases between the germline ends. The CDR3 DNA reads TGTGCCAGCAGCAGTCAGCGGGCGAACACCGGGGAGCTGTTTTTT. It encodes CASSSQRANTGELFF.

This clone was seen just once. This CDR3 is CASSLAVHSNQPQHF. The CDR3 coding sequence is TGTGCCAGCAGCTTGGCAGTGCATAGCAATCAGCCCCAGCATTTT. The chain joins TRBV5-8 to TRBJ1-5; D gene ambiguous. Germline CDR1 reads SGHTS; CDR2 reads YDEGEE. CDR3 length: 15 residues. V shed 0 bases and J shed 0 bases, with 7 bases lying between them.

The chain recombines TRBV5-1 with TRBJ2-5; TRBD1 is a possible D gene (6 bases). Between the trimmed V and J ends, which lost 0 bases and 5 bases, there was a span of 20 bases. This CDR3 is 17 amino acids long. Germline CDR1 SGHRS, CDR2 YFSETQ. The DNA of the CDR3 is TGCGCCAGCAGCTTGGCCTACGGACAGACCTCCGGGGAGACCCAGTACTTC. It is translated as CASSLAYGQTSGETQYF.

This clone was seen only a few times. CDR3 sequence: CASSQDLNRPTSSYEQYF. DNA for the CDR3: TGTGCCAGCAGCCAAGATTTGAATAGACCGACAAGCTCCTACGAGCAGTACTTC. J is TRBJ2-7 and V is TRBV4-2; no firm D call. The CDR3 totals 18 residues. Trimming cost V 0 bases and J 0 bases, with 18 bases left between them. Germline V CDR1 and CDR2: LGHNA, YNFKEQ.